This T cell receptor beta chain originates from a study of vaccination effects on CD4 cells after COVID-19. Study-wide results and limits: Cross-reactivity toward common cold coronaviruses was confined to only 1 of 255 vaccine-induced clones in healthy vaccinees.

Using viral peptide pools, the ViraFEST assay grew out antigen-specific CD4+ T cells prior to sequencing. Cultured cells yielded isolated CD4+ T cells after 10 days. Absence of prior SARS-CoV-2 infection characterized the vaccine recipients, who showed negative nucleocapsid antibodies. Cultivation was performed at two million PBMC per well with around 9.3 IU/ml IL-2 and about 9.2 ug/ml peptides added. Half the medium was swapped for IL-2 medium on days 3 and 7. Remarks on this clone: Its matching antigen is unknown.

Generated by immunoSEQ multiplex PCR, the TCRdb table keeps only in-frame clones and is missing some. This table has 20,000 to 30,000 clones, 65% to 75% appearing once. CDR1 is SNHLY and CDR2 is FYNNEI in the germline V gene. Trimming took 2 bases from V and 6 from J, leaving 9 bases between them. This CDR3 has 13 amino acids. This sequence was found in a human donor who received a COVID-19 vaccine. This chain uses TRBV2 with TRBJ2-3; D is undetermined. The material sequenced was CD4+ T cells from PBMCs cultured with SARS-CoV-2 spike peptides, taken before COVID-19 vaccination. This chain's CDR3 is CASSESQWDTQYF. The CDR3 coding sequence is TGTGCCAGCAGTGAATCCCAGTGGGATACGCAGTATTTT.